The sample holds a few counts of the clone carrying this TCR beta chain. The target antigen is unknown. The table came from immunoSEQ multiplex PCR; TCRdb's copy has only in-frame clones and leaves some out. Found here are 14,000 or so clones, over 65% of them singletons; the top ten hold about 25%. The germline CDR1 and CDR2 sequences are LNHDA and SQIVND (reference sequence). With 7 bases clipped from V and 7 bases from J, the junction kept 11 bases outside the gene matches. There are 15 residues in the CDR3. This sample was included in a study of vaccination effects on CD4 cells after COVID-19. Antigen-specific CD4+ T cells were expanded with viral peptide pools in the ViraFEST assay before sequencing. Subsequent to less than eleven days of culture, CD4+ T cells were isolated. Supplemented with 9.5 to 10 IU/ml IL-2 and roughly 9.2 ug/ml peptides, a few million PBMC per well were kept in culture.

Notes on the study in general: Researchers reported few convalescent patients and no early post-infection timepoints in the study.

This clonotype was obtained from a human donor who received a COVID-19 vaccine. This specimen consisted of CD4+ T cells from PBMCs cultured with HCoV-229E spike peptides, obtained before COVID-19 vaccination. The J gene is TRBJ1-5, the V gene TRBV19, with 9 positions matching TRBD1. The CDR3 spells CASIDNPGQGQPQHF. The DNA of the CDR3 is TGTGCCAGTATCGACAATCCGGGACAGGGACAGCCCCAGCATTTT.